This T cell receptor (beta chain) was identified during a study of OX40 agonist ivuxolimab in advanced cancers. Overall study: Past anti-PD-1, anti-PD-L1 or anti-CTLA-4 therapy was accepted, and 30% to 50% had received some. Three individuals attained partial responses, comprising one hepatocellular carcinoma case and two cutaneous melanoma cases.

The data were produced by immunoSEQ multiplex PCR, yet TCRdb's version contains in-frame clones alone and is incomplete. The data show 60,000 to 75,000 clones, about 89% seen once. The specimen comprised CD4+ or CD8+ T cells sorted from blood, sampled in a trial of the OX40 agonist ivuxolimab. The receptor's source is an adult with an advanced solid tumor such as melanoma, head and neck, liver or kidney cancer.

Here the CDR3 reads CASSSEGTENYGYTF. Here the CDR3 DNA reads TGTGCCAGCAGTTCGGAGGGGACAGAAAACTATGGCTACACCTTC. The chain couples TRBV27 to TRBJ1-2; 7 nucleotides agree with TRBD1. This CDR3 has 15 residues. The germline gives CDR1 MNHEY, CDR2 SMNVEV (reference sequence). Trimming took 4 bases from V and 2 from J; bases not matched to a gene: 7.